This T cell receptor (beta chain) was sequenced during a study of early T cells in non-severe SARS-CoV-2 infection. Across the study: Sequencing used unsorted whole-blood bulk RNA, so chains lack pairing.

General study findings and limits: Private and CD4 specificities were missed by VDJdb matching, which favored anti-spike CD8 responses.

V lost 5 bases to trimming and J lost 0 bases, with 8 bases between them. CDR1 is LNHDA and CDR2 is SQIVND in the germline V gene (reference sequence). This CDR3 has 14 amino acids. The protocol attached unique molecular identifiers to individual cDNA molecules. Via MiXCR, TCRdb re-called the 5' RACE reads, giving one row per CDR3 protein. The sample shows about 56,000 distinct CDR3 sequences, roughly a tenth of them seen only once. This clonotype showed up many times. The target antigen is unknown. The V gene is TRBV19, the J gene TRBJ1-5; D is undetermined. This receptor was obtained from an adult who was a healthcare worker with PCR-confirmed SARS-CoV-2 infection or an uninfected control (not recorded which). What was sequenced was whole blood. For the CDR3, the DNA is TGTGCCAGTAGTCGAATCTATAGCAATCAGCCCCAGCATTTT. Translated, it gives CASSRIYSNQPQHF.